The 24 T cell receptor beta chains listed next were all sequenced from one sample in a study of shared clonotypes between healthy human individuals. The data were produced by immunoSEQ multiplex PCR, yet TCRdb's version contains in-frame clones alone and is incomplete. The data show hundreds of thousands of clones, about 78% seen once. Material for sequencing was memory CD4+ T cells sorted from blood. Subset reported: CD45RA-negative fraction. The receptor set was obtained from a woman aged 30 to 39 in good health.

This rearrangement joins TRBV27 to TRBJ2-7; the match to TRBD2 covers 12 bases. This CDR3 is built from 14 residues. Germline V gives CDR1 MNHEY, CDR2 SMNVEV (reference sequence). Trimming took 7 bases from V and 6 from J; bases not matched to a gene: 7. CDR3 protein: CASTPSGGAREQYF. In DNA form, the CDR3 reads TGTGCCAGCACCCCTAGCGGGGGGGCCCGCGAGCAGTACTTC.

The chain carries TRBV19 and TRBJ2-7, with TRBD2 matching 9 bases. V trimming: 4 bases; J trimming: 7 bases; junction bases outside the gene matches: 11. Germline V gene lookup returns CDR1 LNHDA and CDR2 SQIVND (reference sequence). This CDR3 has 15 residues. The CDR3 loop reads CASSTGTSPGREQYF. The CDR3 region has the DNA TGTGCCAGTAGTACCGGGACTAGCCCCGGTAGGGAGCAGTACTTC.

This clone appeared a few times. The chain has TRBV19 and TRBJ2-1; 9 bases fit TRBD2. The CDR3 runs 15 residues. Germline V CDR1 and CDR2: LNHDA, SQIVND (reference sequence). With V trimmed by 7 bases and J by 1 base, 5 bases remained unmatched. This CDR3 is CASTLAGVSYNEQFF. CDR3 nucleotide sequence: TGTGCCAGTACTTTAGCGGGAGTGTCCTACAATGAGCAGTTCTTC.

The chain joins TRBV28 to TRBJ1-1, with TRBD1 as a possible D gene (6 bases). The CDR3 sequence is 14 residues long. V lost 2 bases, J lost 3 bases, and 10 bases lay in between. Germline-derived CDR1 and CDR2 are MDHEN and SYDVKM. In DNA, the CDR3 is TGTGCCAGCAGTTTACCCAGGGGTGACACTGAAGCTTTCTTT. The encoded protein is CASSLPRGDTEAFF. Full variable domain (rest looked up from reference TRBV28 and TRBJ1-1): DVKVTQSSRYLVKRTGEKVFLECVQDMDHENMFWYRQDPGLGLRLIYFSYDVKMKEKGDIPEGYSVSREKKERFSLILESASTNQTSMYLCASSLPRGDTEAFFGQGTRLTVV.

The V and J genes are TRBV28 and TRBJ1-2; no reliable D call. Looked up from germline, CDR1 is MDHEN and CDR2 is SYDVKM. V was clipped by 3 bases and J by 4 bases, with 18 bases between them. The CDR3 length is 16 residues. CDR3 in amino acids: CASSLEERYGLYGYTF. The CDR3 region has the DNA TGTGCCAGCAGTTTGGAGGAACGATATGGGCTCTATGGCTACACCTTC.

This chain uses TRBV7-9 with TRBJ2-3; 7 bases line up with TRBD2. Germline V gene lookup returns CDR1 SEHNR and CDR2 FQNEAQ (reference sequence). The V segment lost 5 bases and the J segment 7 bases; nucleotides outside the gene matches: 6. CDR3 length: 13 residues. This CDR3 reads CASSRERGHTQYF. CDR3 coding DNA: TGTGCCAGCAGCAGAGAGCGGGGCCATACGCAGTATTTT.

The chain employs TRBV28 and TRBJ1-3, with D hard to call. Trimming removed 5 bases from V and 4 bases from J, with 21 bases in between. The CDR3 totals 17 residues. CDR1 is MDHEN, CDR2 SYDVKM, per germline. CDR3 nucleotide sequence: TGTGCCAGCAGTGCGGGCAGCCTTTTCCGAGCGGGAAACACCATATATTTT. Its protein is CASSAGSLFRAGNTIYF. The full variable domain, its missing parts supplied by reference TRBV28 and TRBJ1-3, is DVKVTQSSRYLVKRTGEKVFLECVQDMDHENMFWYRQDPGLGLRLIYFSYDVKMKEKGDIPEGYSVSREKKERFSLILESASTNQTSMYLCASSAGSLFRAGNTIYFGEGSWLTVV.

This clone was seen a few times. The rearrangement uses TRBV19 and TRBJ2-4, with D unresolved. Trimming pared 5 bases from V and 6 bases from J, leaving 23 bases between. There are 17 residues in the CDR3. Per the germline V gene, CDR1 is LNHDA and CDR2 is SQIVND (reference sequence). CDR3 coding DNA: TGTGCCAGTAGTCCAGCCCGGGCGCCCCTGTCATCAAACATTCAGTACTTC. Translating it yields CASSPARAPLSSNIQYF.

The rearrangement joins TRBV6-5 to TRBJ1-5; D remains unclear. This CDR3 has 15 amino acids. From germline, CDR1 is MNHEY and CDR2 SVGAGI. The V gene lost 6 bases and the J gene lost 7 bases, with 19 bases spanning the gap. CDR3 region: CASSHLWGGKQPQHF. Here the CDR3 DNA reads TGTGCCAGCAGCCACCTTTGGGGAGGGAAACAGCCCCAGCATTTT.

The CDR3 protein is CASSRGTKEGEQFF. The CDR3 DNA reads as TGCGCCAGCAGTCGGGGAACGAAAGAGGGTGAGCAGTTCTTC. This chain uses TRBV10-1 with TRBJ2-1; possibly TRBD2 for D (5 bases). The CDR3 spans 14 residues. V was clipped by 5 bases and J by 9 bases, with 17 bases between them. Germline V gives CDR1 WNHNN, CDR2 SYGVQD (reference sequence).

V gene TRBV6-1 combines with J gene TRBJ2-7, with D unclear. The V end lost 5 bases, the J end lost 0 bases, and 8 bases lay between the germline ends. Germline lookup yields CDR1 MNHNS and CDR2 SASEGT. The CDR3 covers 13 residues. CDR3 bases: TGTGCCAGCAGTAACTCAGTCTCCTACGAGCAGTACTTC. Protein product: CASSNSVSYEQYF.

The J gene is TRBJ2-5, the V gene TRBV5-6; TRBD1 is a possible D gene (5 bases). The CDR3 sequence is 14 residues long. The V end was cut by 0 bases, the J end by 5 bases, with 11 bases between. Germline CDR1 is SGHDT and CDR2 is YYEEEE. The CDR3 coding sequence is TGTGCCAGCAGCTTGGCCATGGGGCTCGAGACCCAGTACTTC. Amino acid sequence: CASSLAMGLETQYF.

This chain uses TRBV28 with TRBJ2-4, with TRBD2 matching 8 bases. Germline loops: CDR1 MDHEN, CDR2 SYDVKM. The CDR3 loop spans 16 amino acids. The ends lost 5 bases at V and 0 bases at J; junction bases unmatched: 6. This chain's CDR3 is CASSPYSGVAKNIQYF. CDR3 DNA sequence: TGTGCCAGCAGTCCGTATAGCGGGGTAGCCAAAAACATTCAGTACTTC. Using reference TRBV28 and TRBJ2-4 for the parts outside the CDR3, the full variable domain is DVKVTQSSRYLVKRTGEKVFLECVQDMDHENMFWYRQDPGLGLRLIYFSYDVKMKEKGDIPEGYSVSREKKERFSLILESASTNQTSMYLCASSPYSGVAKNIQYFGAGTRLSVL.

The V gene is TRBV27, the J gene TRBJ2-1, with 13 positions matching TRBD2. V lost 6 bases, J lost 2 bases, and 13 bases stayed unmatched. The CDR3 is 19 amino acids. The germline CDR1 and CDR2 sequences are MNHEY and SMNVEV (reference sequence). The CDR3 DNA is TGTGCCAGCAGCCCCGGGACATCTACTAGCGGGAGGGCCTACAATGAGCAGTTCTTC. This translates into CASSPGTSTSGRAYNEQFF.

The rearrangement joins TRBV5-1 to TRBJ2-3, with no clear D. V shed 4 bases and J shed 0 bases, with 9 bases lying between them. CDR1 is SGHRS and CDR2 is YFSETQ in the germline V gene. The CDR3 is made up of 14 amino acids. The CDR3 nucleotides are TGCGCCAGCAGCCTGGCGATTAGCACAGATACGCAGTATTTT. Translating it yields CASSLAISTDTQYF.

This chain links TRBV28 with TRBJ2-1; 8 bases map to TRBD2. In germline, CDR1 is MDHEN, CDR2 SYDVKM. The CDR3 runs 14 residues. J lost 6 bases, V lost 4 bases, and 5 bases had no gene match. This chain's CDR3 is CASSSGTRLNEQFF. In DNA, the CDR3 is TGTGCCAGCAGTTCAGGGACTAGGCTCAATGAGCAGTTCTTC.

CDR3 in amino acids: CASSDYRAGELFF. CDR3 sequence (DNA): TGTGCCAGCAGTGATTATCGGGCCGGGGAGCTGTTTTTT. The chain joins TRBV2 to TRBJ2-2; D uncertain. CDR3 size: 13 residues. The germline V gene encodes CDR1 SNHLY and CDR2 FYNNEI. V was shortened by 3 bases and J by 6 bases, with 8 bases between the two germline ends.

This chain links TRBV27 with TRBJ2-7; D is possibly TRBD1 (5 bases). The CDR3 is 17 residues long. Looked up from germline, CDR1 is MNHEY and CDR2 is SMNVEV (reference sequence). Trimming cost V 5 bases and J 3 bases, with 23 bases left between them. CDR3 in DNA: TGTGCCAGCAGTCCCGGGTGGGTTGACGGACAAAGCTACGAGCAGTACTTC. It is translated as CASSPGWVDGQSYEQYF.

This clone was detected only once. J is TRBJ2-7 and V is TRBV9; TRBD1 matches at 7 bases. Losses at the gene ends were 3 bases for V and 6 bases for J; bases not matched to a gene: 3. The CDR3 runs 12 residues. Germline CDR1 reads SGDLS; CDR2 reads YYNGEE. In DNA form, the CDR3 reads TGTGCCAGCAGCGGTCGACAGGGCGAGCAGTACTTC. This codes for CASSGRQGEQYF.

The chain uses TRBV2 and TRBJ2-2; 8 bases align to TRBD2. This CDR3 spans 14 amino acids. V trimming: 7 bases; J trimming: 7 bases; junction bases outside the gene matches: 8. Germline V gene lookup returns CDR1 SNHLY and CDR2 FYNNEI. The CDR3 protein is CASNREGLIGELFF. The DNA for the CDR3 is TGTGCCAGCAATCGGGAGGGCCTGATCGGGGAGCTGTTTTTT.

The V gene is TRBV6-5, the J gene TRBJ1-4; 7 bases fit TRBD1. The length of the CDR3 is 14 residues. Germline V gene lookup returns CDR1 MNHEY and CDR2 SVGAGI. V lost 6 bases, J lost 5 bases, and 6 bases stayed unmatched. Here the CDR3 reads CASSLTGTNEKLFF. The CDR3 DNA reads TGTGCCAGCAGCTTGACAGGGACAAATGAAAAACTGTTTTTT.

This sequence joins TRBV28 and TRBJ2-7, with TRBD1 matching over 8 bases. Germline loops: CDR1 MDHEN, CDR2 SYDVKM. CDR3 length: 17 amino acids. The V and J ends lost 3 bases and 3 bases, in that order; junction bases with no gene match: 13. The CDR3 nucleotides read TGTGCCAGCAGTTTGCGGCGCTCAGGGGGCGCCTACTACGAGCAGTACTTC. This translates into CASSLRRSGGAYYEQYF.

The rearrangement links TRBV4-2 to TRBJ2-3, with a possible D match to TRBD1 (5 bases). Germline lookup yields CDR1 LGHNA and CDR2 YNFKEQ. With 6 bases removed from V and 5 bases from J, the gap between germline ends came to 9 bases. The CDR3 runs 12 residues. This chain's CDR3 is CASRRTGDTQYF. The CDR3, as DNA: TGTGCCAGCAGACGCACAGGAGATACGCAGTATTTT.

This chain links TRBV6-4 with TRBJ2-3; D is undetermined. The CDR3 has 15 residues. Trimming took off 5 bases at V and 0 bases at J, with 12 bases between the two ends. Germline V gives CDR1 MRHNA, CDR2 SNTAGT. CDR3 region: CASSPSGHSTDTQYF. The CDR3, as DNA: TGTGCCAGCAGTCCCTCCGGCCACAGCACAGATACGCAGTATTTT.